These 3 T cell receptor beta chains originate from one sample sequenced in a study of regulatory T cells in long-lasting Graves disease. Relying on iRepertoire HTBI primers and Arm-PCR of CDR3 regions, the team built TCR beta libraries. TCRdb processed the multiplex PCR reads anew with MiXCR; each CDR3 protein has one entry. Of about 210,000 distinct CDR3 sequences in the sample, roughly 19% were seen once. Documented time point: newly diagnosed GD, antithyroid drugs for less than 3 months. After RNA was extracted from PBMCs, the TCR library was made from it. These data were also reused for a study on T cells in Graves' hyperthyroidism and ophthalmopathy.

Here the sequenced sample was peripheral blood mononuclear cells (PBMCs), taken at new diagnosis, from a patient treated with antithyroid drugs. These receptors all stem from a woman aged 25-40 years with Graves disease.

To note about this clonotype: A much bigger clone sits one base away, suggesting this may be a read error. DNA of the CDR3: TGTGCCAGCAGCGAGACAGGGTATCAGCCCCAGCATTTT. Its protein is CASSETGYQPQHF. The J gene is TRBJ1-5, the V gene TRBV7-9; TRBD1 aligns across 7 bases. V was clipped by 5 bases and J by 5 bases; unmatched bases: 3. From germline, CDR1 is SEHNR and CDR2 FQNEAQ (reference sequence). This CDR3 comprises 13 residues. The full variable domain, rest sourced from reference TRBV7-9 and TRBJ1-5, is DTGVSQNPRHKITKRGQNVTFRCDPISEHNRLYWYRQTLGQGPEFLTYFQNEAQLEKSRLLSDRFSAERPKGSFSTLEIQRTEQGDSAMYLCASSETGYQPQHFGDGTRLSIL.

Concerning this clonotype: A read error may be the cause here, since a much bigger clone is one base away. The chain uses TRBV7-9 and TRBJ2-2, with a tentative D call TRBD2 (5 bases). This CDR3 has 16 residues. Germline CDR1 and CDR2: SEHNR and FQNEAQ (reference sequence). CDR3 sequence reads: CASRDIGQPNTGELLF. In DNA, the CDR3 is TGTGCCAGCAGAGATATAGGGCAGCCCAACACCGGGGAGCTGTTATTT.

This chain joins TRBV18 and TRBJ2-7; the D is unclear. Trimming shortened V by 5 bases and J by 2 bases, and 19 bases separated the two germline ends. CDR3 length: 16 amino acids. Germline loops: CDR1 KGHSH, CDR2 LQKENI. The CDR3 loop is CASSAIQGPLPYEQYF. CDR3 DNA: TGTGCCAGCTCAGCAATTCAAGGCCCCCTTCCCTACGAGCAGTACTTC.